These T cell receptor beta chains were read from a single sample in a study of Ad26.COV2.S vaccination and SARS-CoV-2 variants. Produced via immunoSEQ multiplex PCR; TCRdb's table is partial and in-frame only. The repertoire holds about 400,000 clones, 83% seen once, with about 7.4% in the top ten. The sample here was peripheral blood, taken in a trial of Ad26.COV2.S vaccine versus placebo. The receptor source for this set is a person between 18 and 60 years old who received the Ad26.COV2.S COVID-19 vaccine or a placebo. Both conserved end residues are part of each CDR3. D genes are given only for firm matches. Clone size is stated in some rows and not others, as once, few, many or a class when expanded.

d_gene,j_gene,v_gene,abundance,CDR3aa,CDR3nt
.,TRBJ2-1,TRBV4-1,once,CASSQFGKSSYNEQFF,TGCGCCAGCAGCCAGTTCGGGAAGAGCTCCTACAATGAGCAGTTCTTC
.,TRBJ1-1,TRBV7-2,.,CASSLQEGLEAFF,TGTGCCAGCAGCTTACAGGAGGGACTTGAAGCTTTCTTT
.,TRBJ2-2,TRBV6-6,.,CASSPRQVYTGELFF,TGTGCCAGCAGTCCCCGACAGGTGTACACCGGGGAGCTGTTTTTT
.,TRBJ2-3,TRBV7-9,.,CASSLGWDTQYF,TGTGCCAGCAGCTTAGGTTGGGATACGCAGTATTTT
TRBD1,TRBJ1-1,TRBV12-3/TRBV12-4,.,CASLRGRGVEAFF,TGTGCCAGCCTCAGGGGGCGCGGGGTTGAAGCTTTCTTT
TRBD2,TRBJ2-1,TRBV18,.,CASSPGGSYNEQFF,TGTGCCAGCTCACCGGGGGGGTCCTACAATGAGCAGTTCTTC
TRBD1,TRBJ1-2,TRBV3-1/TRBV3-2,.,CASSQVRGGGNYGYTF,TGTGCCAGCAGCCAAGTCCGCGGAGGGGGCAACTATGGCTACACCTTC
TRBD2,TRBJ2-5,TRBV6-5,few,CASSKGGTNQETQYF,TGTGCCAGCAGTAAGGGTGGGACTAACCAAGAGACCCAGTACTTC
TRBD2,TRBJ2-1,TRBV27,.,CASSLAGGPLNEQFF,TGTGCCAGCAGTTTAGCGGGGGGGCCCTTGAATGAGCAGTTCTTC
.,TRBJ1-2,TRBV12-3/TRBV12-4,.,CASSFGRNGYTF,TGTGCCAGCAGTTTTGGACGGAATGGCTACACCTTC
TRBD1,TRBJ1-1,TRBV19,.,CASSRQGRPEAFF,TGTGCCAGTAGCAGACAGGGGCGCCCCGAAGCTTTCTTT
.,TRBJ2-4,TRBV6-1,.,CASSEVNVHSF,TGTGCCAGCAGTGAAGTAAACGTCCATTCTTTC
.,TRBJ2-5,TRBV28,few,CASTLPGSVKGQETQYF,TGTGCCAGCACCTTGCCAGGGTCCGTGAAGGGGCAAGAGACCCAGTACTTC
.,TRBJ1-2,TRBV29-1,.,CSVEDRQGGYTF,TGCAGCGTTGAAGATCGTCAGGGTGGCTACACCTTC
TRBD1,TRBJ2-2,TRBV27,.,CASSTPTGTGELFF,TGTGCCAGCAGTACCCCGACAGGGACCGGGGAGCTGTTTTTT
TRBD1,TRBJ2-1,TRBV9,.,CASSFRQQGAGNEQFF,TGTGCCAGCAGCTTTCGCCAACAGGGGGCAGGGAATGAGCAGTTCTTC
.,TRBJ2-2,TRBV10-2,.,CATLSQRNGELFF,TGCGCCACCCTGTCCCAGAGGAACGGGGAGCTGTTTTTT
TRBD2,TRBJ2-1,TRBV7-7,.,CASSPGTSGISYNEQFF,TGTGCCAGCAGCCCAGGGACTAGCGGGATATCCTACAATGAGCAGTTCTTC
TRBD1,TRBJ1-6,TRBV6-1,.,CASSGGQGPSYNSPLHF,TGTGCCAGCAGTGGGGGACAGGGCCCGAGCTATAATTCACCCCTCCACTTT
TRBD2,TRBJ2-4,TRBV29-1,.,CSVDRSSGSRIQYF,TGCAGCGTCGATAGGTCTAGCGGGAGTCGCATTCAGTACTTC
.,TRBJ1-3,TRBV28,once,CASSPGRSNTIYF,TGTGCCAGCAGCCCCGGACGGAGTAATACCATATATTTT
.,TRBJ2-1,TRBV11-2,.,CASSLGLYNEQFF,TGTGCCAGCAGCTTAGGGCTCTACAATGAGCAGTTCTTC
TRBD1,TRBJ1-2,TRBV15,.,CATRSGQGVLGYTF,TGTGCCACCAGGTCGGGACAGGGGGTCCTTGGCTACACCTTC
TRBD2,TRBJ2-3,TRBV7-6,once,CASSSAGGSDTQYF,TGTGCCAGCAGCTCCGCGGGGGGGTCAGATACGCAGTATTTT
TRBD2,TRBJ2-5,TRBV7-2,.,CASSLALAGGGETQYF,TGTGCCAGCAGCTTAGCCCTAGCGGGGGGTGGTGAGACCCAGTACTTC
.,TRBJ2-1,TRBV29-1,.,CSHPGPGGTVEQFF,TGCAGCCACCCGGGGCCCGGCGGGACGGTTGAGCAGTTCTTC
TRBD2,TRBJ2-7,TRBV18,.,CASSDLGREQYF,TGTGCCAGCTCAGACCTCGGGAGGGAGCAGTACTTC
TRBD2,TRBJ2-7,TRBV9,.,CASSGDFFAGDEQYF,TGTGCCAGCAGCGGGGATTTCTTTGCGGGGGACGAGCAGTACTTC
TRBD1,TRBJ2-7,TRBV12-5,few,CASGPGGWEQYF,TGTGCTAGTGGCCCAGGGGGTTGGGAGCAGTACTTC
.,TRBJ2-1,TRBV6-5,.,CASKRLGPGPNEQFF,TGTGCCAGCAAAAGACTAGGACCCGGCCCGAATGAGCAGTTCTTC
.,TRBJ2-3,TRBV6-5,.,CASSYLQDPSTDTQYF,TGTGCCAGCAGTTACCTTCAGGACCCTAGCACAGATACGCAGTATTTT
.,TRBJ1-2,TRBV11-3,.,CASSFTSGVYGYTF,TGTGCCAGCAGCTTTACCTCAGGGGTCTATGGCTACACCTTC
.,TRBJ2-7,TRBV19,.,CASSIAVTSSPYEQYF,TGTGCCAGTAGTATAGCTGTGACTAGTTCCCCCTACGAGCAGTACTTC
.,TRBJ1-1,TRBV27,.,CASLYNTEAFF,TGTGCCAGCCTTTACAACACTGAAGCTTTCTTT
.,TRBJ1-2,TRBV4-1,.,CASSRLFLSVAVLNYGYTF,TGCGCCAGCAGCCGACTTTTTCTTTCGGTAGCAGTTCTAAACTATGGCTACACCTTC
TRBD2,TRBJ2-1,TRBV30,.,CAWSAGLAGGPPEQFF,TGTGCCTGGAGTGCGGGACTAGCGGGAGGGCCCCCTGAGCAGTTCTTC
.,TRBJ1-4,TRBV6-6,.,CASSYRQATNEKLFF,TGTGCCAGCAGTTACCGACAGGCAACTAATGAAAAACTGTTTTTT
TRBD1,TRBJ1-5,TRBV19,few,CASSIVWGQGALPQHF,TGTGCCAGTAGTATAGTATGGGGACAGGGGGCCTTGCCCCAGCATTTT
.,TRBJ1-4,TRBV30,.,CAWALGGLDEKLFF,TGTGCCTGGGCCCTAGGGGGTTTGGATGAAAAACTGTTTTTT
.,TRBJ2-7,TRBV7-9,.,CASSSFGPGDEQYF,TGTGCCAGCAGCTCCTTCGGGCCCGGGGACGAGCAGTACTTC
.,TRBJ2-6,TRBV6-2/TRBV6-3,.,CASSAGRLSGANVLTF,TGTGCCAGCAGCGCGGGACGCCTATCTGGGGCCAACGTCCTGACTTTC
.,TRBJ2-3,TRBV4-3,.,CASSQESSTDTQYF,TGCGCCAGCAGCCAAGAGTCGAGCACAGATACGCAGTATTTT
.,TRBJ2-7,TRBV11-3,.,CASSTRQSYEQYF,TGTGCCAGCAGCACCAGACAGAGCTACGAGCAGTACTTC
.,TRBJ2-7,TRBV6-5,.,CAVRGQGEYEQYF,TGTGCAGTAAGAGGGCAGGGAGAATACGAGCAGTACTTC
.,TRBJ1-1,TRBV6-1,.,CASSDKGGINTEAFF,TGTGCCAGCAGTGATAAAGGGGGGATAAACACTGAAGCTTTCTTT
.,TRBJ1-1,TRBV5-1,.,CASSLGSIYTEAFF,TGCGCCAGCAGCTTGGGGTCTATTTACACTGAAGCTTTCTTT
.,TRBJ2-3,TRBV6-5,.,CASSYSLRTDTQYF,TGTGCCAGCAGTTACTCGCTCCGCACAGATACGCAGTATTTT
.,TRBJ1-4,TRBV7-9,.,CASSSRVGGKLFF,TGTGCCAGCAGCTCCAGGGTGGGTGGAAAACTGTTTTTT
TRBD1,TRBJ1-5,TRBV5-1,.,CASSLAGQGAQPQHF,TGCGCCAGCAGCTTGGCCGGACAGGGCGCTCAGCCCCAGCATTTT
.,TRBJ2-3,TRBV11-3,.,CASSLVGNTQYF,TGTGCCAGCAGCTTAGTCGGGAATACGCAGTATTTT
.,TRBJ1-2,TRBV6-5,once,CASSYSGLYGYTF,TGTGCCAGCAGTTACTCTGGCCTTTATGGCTACACCTTC
TRBD2,TRBJ2-2,TRBV5-1,.,CASSPLAGDTTGELFF,TGCGCCAGCAGCCCACTAGCGGGAGATACCACCGGGGAGCTGTTTTTT